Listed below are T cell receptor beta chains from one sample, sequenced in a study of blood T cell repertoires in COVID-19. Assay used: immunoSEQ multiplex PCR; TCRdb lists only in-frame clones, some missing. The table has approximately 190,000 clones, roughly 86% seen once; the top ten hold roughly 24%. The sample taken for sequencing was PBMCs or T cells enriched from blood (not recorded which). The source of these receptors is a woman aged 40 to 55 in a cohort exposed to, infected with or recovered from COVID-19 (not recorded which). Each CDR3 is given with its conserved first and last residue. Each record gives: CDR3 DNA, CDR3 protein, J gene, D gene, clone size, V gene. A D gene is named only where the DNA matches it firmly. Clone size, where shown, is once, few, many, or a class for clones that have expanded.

CDR3 DNA: TGTGCCAGCAGCTCCCAGGGCGGTAATTCACCCCTCCACTTT
CDR3 protein: CASSSQGGNSPLHF
J gene: TRBJ1-6
D gene: -
clone size: -
V gene: TRBV7-9

CDR3 DNA: TGCGCCAGCAGTCCGGAACAGGGGGTCTCTGGGGCCAACGTCCTGACTTTC
CDR3 protein: CASSPEQGVSGANVLTF
J gene: TRBJ2-6
D gene: TRBD1
clone size: -
V gene: TRBV10-2

CDR3 DNA: TGTGCCAGCAGCTTTAGACAGTCCTACGAGCAGTACTTC
CDR3 protein: CASSFRQSYEQYF
J gene: TRBJ2-7
D gene: -
clone size: -
V gene: TRBV7-9

CDR3 DNA: TGTGCCACCAGTGGTCGACAGGGGGGACTCCGGACTCCCTACAATGAGCAGTTCTTC
CDR3 protein: CATSGRQGGLRTPYNEQFF
J gene: TRBJ2-1
D gene: TRBD1
clone size: once
V gene: TRBV24-1

CDR3 DNA: TGTGCCAGCAGCTTATTAACTAGCGGGGGGTTCTACAATGAGCAGTTCTTC
CDR3 protein: CASSLLTSGGFYNEQFF
J gene: TRBJ2-1
D gene: TRBD2
clone size: -
V gene: TRBV7-9

CDR3 DNA: TGTGCCAGCAGCTTAGCAGGACTAACCGCGAATGAGCAGTTCTTC
CDR3 protein: CASSLAGLTANEQFF
J gene: TRBJ2-1
D gene: -
clone size: -
V gene: TRBV13

CDR3 DNA: TGCGCCAGCAGCTTGGCCTCGGGGGGAGAGACCCAGTACTTC
CDR3 protein: CASSLASGGETQYF
J gene: TRBJ2-5
D gene: TRBD2
clone size: -
V gene: TRBV5-1

CDR3 DNA: TGTGCCAGCAGCCGTACAGGTTTCCACGAGCAGTACTTC
CDR3 protein: CASSRTGFHEQYF
J gene: TRBJ2-7
D gene: -
clone size: -
V gene: TRBV3-1/TRBV3-2

CDR3 DNA: TGCGCCAGCAGCCAAAACAGGGGGATCCAGCCCCAGCATTTT
CDR3 protein: CASSQNRGIQPQHF
J gene: TRBJ1-5
D gene: TRBD1
clone size: -
V gene: TRBV4-1

CDR3 DNA: TGTGCTAGTGGTTTGGTAATCGCCGTGGCTGACTCCTACGAGCAGTACTTC
CDR3 protein: CASGLVIAVADSYEQYF
J gene: TRBJ2-7
D gene: -
clone size: -
V gene: TRBV12-5

CDR3 DNA: TGTGCCAGCAGCCTGGGACAGGGGGACGGCTACACCTTC
CDR3 protein: CASSLGQGDGYTF
J gene: TRBJ1-2
D gene: TRBD1
clone size: -
V gene: TRBV7-9

CDR3 DNA: TGCGCCAGCAGCACGTGGACAGGGAGGGTCAACACTGAAGCTTTCTTT
CDR3 protein: CASSTWTGRVNTEAFF
J gene: TRBJ1-1
D gene: TRBD1
clone size: once
V gene: TRBV5-1

CDR3 DNA: TGTGCCAGCAGCTTGGGGGCCTACAATGCCTACGAGCAGTACTTC
CDR3 protein: CASSLGAYNAYEQYF
J gene: TRBJ2-7
D gene: -
clone size: -
V gene: TRBV11-2

CDR3 DNA: TGCGCCAGCAGCGGGGAAGGACAGGGGGGCCCTCCCTACGAGCAGTACTTC
CDR3 protein: CASSGEGQGGPPYEQYF
J gene: TRBJ2-7
D gene: TRBD1
clone size: -
V gene: TRBV5-1

CDR3 DNA: TGCAGCGTTGTTCTCTTAGGGGCCATAATGGGTGGCTACACCTTC
CDR3 protein: CSVVLLGAIMGGYTF
J gene: TRBJ1-2
D gene: -
clone size: -
V gene: TRBV29-1

CDR3 DNA: TGTGCCAGCACCCGACCCGGGGACACTGAAGCTTTCTTT
CDR3 protein: CASTRPGDTEAFF
J gene: TRBJ1-1
D gene: -
clone size: once
V gene: TRBV12-3/TRBV12-4

CDR3 DNA: TGTGCCAGTCGGACAGGGTCGAATTCACCCCTCCACTTT
CDR3 protein: CASRTGSNSPLHF
J gene: TRBJ1-6
D gene: TRBD1
clone size: -
V gene: TRBV19

CDR3 DNA: TGTGCCAGCAGCCAAGTCCCCGACGGAGATGGCTACACCTTC
CDR3 protein: CASSQVPDGDGYTF
J gene: TRBJ1-2
D gene: -
clone size: -
V gene: TRBV3-1/TRBV3-2

CDR3 DNA: TGCGCCAGCAGCGGATCAACAGGGCGTCTTACTGAAGCTTTCTTT
CDR3 protein: CASSGSTGRLTEAFF
J gene: TRBJ1-1
D gene: -
clone size: -
V gene: TRBV5-1

CDR3 DNA: TGTGCCAGCAGTTACTCAGGCGAGGGAGGCTATGGCTACACCTTC
CDR3 protein: CASSYSGEGGYGYTF
J gene: TRBJ1-2
D gene: -
clone size: -
V gene: TRBV6-5

CDR3 DNA: TGTGCCACCAGTGAACGGACAGGGTTGGGTCAGCCCCAGCATTTT
CDR3 protein: CATSERTGLGQPQHF
J gene: TRBJ1-5
D gene: TRBD1
clone size: -
V gene: TRBV24-1

CDR3 DNA: TGTGCCAGCAGTTACAGACTAGCGGATCCGAAGAATGAGCAGTTCTTC
CDR3 protein: CASSYRLADPKNEQFF
J gene: TRBJ2-1
D gene: TRBD2
clone size: -
V gene: TRBV6-2/TRBV6-3

CDR3 DNA: TGCAGCGTTGAAGAATATAGGGGTTCACCCCTCCACTTT
CDR3 protein: CSVEEYRGSPLHF
J gene: TRBJ1-6
D gene: -
clone size: -
V gene: TRBV29-1

CDR3 DNA: TGTGCCAGCAGCTTAGATGGAGTAGATCAATGGAATAGCAATCAGCCCCAGCATTTT
CDR3 protein: CASSLDGVDQWNSNQPQHF
J gene: TRBJ1-5
D gene: -
clone size: -
V gene: TRBV11-3

CDR3 DNA: TGTGCCAGCAGTCCCTATTGGGACAGGGGCCTCTCCTACGAGCAGTACTTC
CDR3 protein: CASSPYWDRGLSYEQYF
J gene: TRBJ2-7
D gene: TRBD1
clone size: -
V gene: TRBV27

CDR3 DNA: TGCAGCGTTTCGGACTTCTATGGCTACACCTTC
CDR3 protein: CSVSDFYGYTF
J gene: TRBJ1-2
D gene: -
clone size: -
V gene: TRBV29-1

CDR3 DNA: TGTGCCAGCAGTGCCCTGGACAGGGATAATTCACCCCTCCACTTT
CDR3 protein: CASSALDRDNSPLHF
J gene: TRBJ1-6
D gene: TRBD1
clone size: -
V gene: TRBV25-1